This T cell receptor (beta chain) was recovered during a study of cytomegalovirus exposure and HLA in healthy donors. Study information: A data release that came early held around 85 million unique TCRs from HLA-typed donors.

General study points: Analyses of presence and absence presupposed an approximately uniform sequencing depth across donors.

Use of 60 Vbeta and 13 Jbeta primers characterized the PCR. TCRdb keeps only in-frame clones here, not all; method: immunoSEQ multiplex PCR. The sample includes some 99,000 clones, 76% of them seen just once. Note on this clone: The antigen remains undetermined.

V shed 6 bases and J shed 1 base, with 15 bases lying between them. The length of the CDR3 is 15 residues. Germline CDR1 is SGHKS and CDR2 is YYEKEE (reference sequence). The sequencing input was PBMCs. This clonotype was obtained from a man aged 40-50 years in good health and CMV-seronegative. J is TRBJ2-3 and V is TRBV5-5, with a weak D call TRBD1 (5 bases). CDR3 in amino acids: CASNWATRGTDTQYF. In DNA form, the CDR3 reads TGTGCCAGCAATTGGGCTACCAGGGGCACAGATACGCAGTATTTT.